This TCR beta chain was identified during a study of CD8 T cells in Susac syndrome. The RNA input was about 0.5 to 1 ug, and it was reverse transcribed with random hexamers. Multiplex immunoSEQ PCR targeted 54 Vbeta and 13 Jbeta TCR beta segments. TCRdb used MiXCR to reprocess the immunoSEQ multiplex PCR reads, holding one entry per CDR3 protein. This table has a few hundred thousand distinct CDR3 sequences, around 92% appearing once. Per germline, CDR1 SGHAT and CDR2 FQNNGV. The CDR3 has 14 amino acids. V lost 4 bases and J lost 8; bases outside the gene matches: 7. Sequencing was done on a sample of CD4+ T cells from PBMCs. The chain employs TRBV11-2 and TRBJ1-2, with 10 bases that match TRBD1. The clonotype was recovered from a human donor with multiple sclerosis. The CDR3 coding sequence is TGTGCCAGCAGCTGGACAGGGGGGACGGGGGGCTACACCTTC. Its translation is CASSWTGGTGGYTF.